These 6 T cell receptor beta chains came from one sample sequenced in a study of shared clonotypes between healthy human individuals. TCRdb keeps only in-frame clones here, not all; method: immunoSEQ multiplex PCR. The table includes some 1,100,000 clones, 75% to 80% detected once. Sequencing was carried out using memory CD4+ T cells from PBMCs. Stated subset: CD45RA-negative fraction. These receptor sequences come from a man aged 18 to 30 in good health. Some clones in this sample may be carry-over from other donors' samples.

The J gene is TRBJ1-1, the V gene TRBV5-1; D remains ambiguous. The CDR3 sequence is 14 residues long. V was cut by 0 bases and J by 0 bases, with 6 bases left in between. CDR1 SGHRS and CDR2 YFSETQ come from the germline V gene. The CDR3 loop reads CASSLENMNTEAFF. CDR3 nucleotide sequence: TGCGCCAGCAGCTTGGAAAACATGAACACTGAAGCTTTCTTT.

This chain joins TRBV29-1 and TRBJ2-1; 7 bases are a match to TRBD1. The germline V gene encodes CDR1 SQVTM and CDR2 ANQGSEA. Germline trimming cut 7 bases from V and 2 bases from J; bases unmatched to any gene: 14. This CDR3 contains 16 residues. CDR3 coding DNA: TGCAGCGGCGACCTTTTACAGGGGAGTGCCTACAATGAGCAGTTCTTC. Translation gives CSGDLLQGSAYNEQFF.

This sequence joins TRBV28 and TRBJ2-7; 7 positions agree with TRBD2. V shed 7 bases and J 4 bases; nucleotides not matched to a gene: 10. The length of the CDR3 is 14 residues. CDR1 is MDHEN and CDR2 is SYDVKM in the germline V gene. CDR3 residues: CASTFVGGPYEQYF. The CDR3 DNA follows: TGTGCCAGCACCTTCGTGGGAGGGCCTTACGAGCAGTACTTC.

V gene TRBV6-1 combines with J gene TRBJ1-5, with TRBD1 identical over 8 bases. In germline, CDR1 is MNHNS, CDR2 SASEGT. The CDR3 is 13 amino acids. Germline trimming cut 6 bases from V and 5 bases from J; bases unmatched to any gene: 3. The CDR3 region has the DNA TGTGCCAGCAGGGCACAGGGGGATCAGCCCCAGCATTTT. This sequence encodes CASRAQGDQPQHF.

The V call is TRBV25-1, the J call TRBJ1-2, with D possibly TRBD1 on 6 matching bases. The germline gives CDR1 MGHDK, CDR2 SYGVNS. This CDR3 is built from 13 residues. Trimming left V 6 bases short and J 2 bases short, with 10 bases between. For the CDR3, the DNA is TGTGCCAGCAGAGACGGACAGAACTATGGCTACACCTTC. Protein: CASRDGQNYGYTF.

This clone was seen ten or more times. This rearrangement joins TRBV30 to TRBJ1-2; tentative D call: TRBD1 (5 bases). This CDR3 has 14 residues. Per the germline V gene, CDR1 is GTSNPN and CDR2 is SVGIG (reference sequence). The ends were cut back, 3 bases at V and 0 bases at J, with 11 bases in the middle. The CDR3 is CAWRTQGANYGYTF. For the CDR3, the DNA is TGTGCCTGGAGAACGCAGGGAGCTAACTATGGCTACACCTTC.